The present T cell receptor beta chain was sequenced within a study of CD8+CD57+ T cells in acquired aplastic anemia. The CDR3 is made up of 13 amino acids. Germline CDR1 and CDR2: MNHNS and SASEGT. V was cut by 6 bases and J by 0 bases, with 9 bases left in between. Profiling of TCR beta VDJ combinations and CDR3 sequences used genomic DNA as template. A single record per CDR3 protein comes from TCRdb applying MiXCR to the reads. Among approximately 130,000 distinct CDR3 sequences, 40% to 45% were seen once, and the ten largest hold 7.5% to 9.5%. The sequencing sample was made of sorted CD4+, CD8+, or CD8+CD57+ T cells (not recorded which) from PBMCs. The chain has TRBV6-1 and TRBJ2-7; a weak D match, TRBD1 (5 bases). The origin of this receptor is a human donor in good health, serving as a control. Written as DNA, the CDR3 is TGTGCCAGCAGCCCTAGGGGCTCCTACGAGCAGTACTTC. Protein product: CASSPRGSYEQYF.